This TCR beta chain was identified during a study of human T cells and chemical hapten exposure. TCRdb passed the RACE reads through MiXCR, listing each CDR3 protein once. The top ten hold approximately 2.3% of the sample, which has roughly 150,000 distinct CDR3 sequences, roughly a quarter seen once. The CDR3 loop spans 15 amino acids. Time point meaning: patch test 3, about 24 weeks after DPC sensitization. Described treatment: therapeutic diphenylcyclopropenone sensitization with weekly scalp DPC. This TCR was recovered from a woman under 30 with alopecia areata. Some clones in this sample may be carry-over from other donors' samples. The sequenced sample was whole blood, obtained in connection with sensitization to the hapten diphenylcyclopropenone (DPC). The chain links TRBV21-1 to TRBJ1-3. TRBV21-1 is deemed a pseudogene. The CDR3 is CASSCAAVSGNTIYF. The CDR3 DNA is TGTGCCAGCAGCTGCGCGGCAGTCTCTGGAAACACCATATATTTT.